The rows below give T cell receptor beta chains drawn from one sample of a study of blood T cell repertoires in COVID-19. Method: immunoSEQ multiplex PCR; TCRdb's copy keeps in-frame clones and lacks some. The data show about 87,000 clones, with approximately 82% seen just once and 15% to 20% held by the top ten. The specimen was peripheral blood. Receptors were obtained from an older woman with acute or convalescent COVID-19. Each CDR3 is given with its conserved first and last residue. The order of the fields is V gene, clone size, J gene, D gene, CDR3 protein, CDR3 DNA. The D gene is left open where the match is weak. Rows give clone size only sometimes, using once, few, many, or a class for an expanded clone.

>TRBV28|.|TRBJ2-7|.
CASSPDWYEQYF
TGTGCCAGCAGTCCCGACTGGTACGAGCAGTACTTC
>TRBV3-1/TRBV3-2|.|TRBJ1-6|TRBD1
CASSQGQGDSSPLHF
TGTGCCAGCAGCCAGGGACAGGGGGACAGTTCACCCCTCCACTTT
>TRBV7-2|.|TRBJ1-2|.
CASSIDRNNYGYTF
TGTGCCAGCAGCATTGACAGAAATAACTATGGCTACACCTTC
>TRBV5-1|once|TRBJ2-3|TRBD2
CASSQGLAGFDTQYF
TGCGCCAGCAGCCAGGGACTAGCGGGATTTGATACGCAGTATTTT
>TRBV5-1|.|TRBJ2-3|.
CASSPDRGGDTQYF
TGCGCCAGCAGCCCAGACAGGGGAGGGGATACGCAGTATTTT
>TRBV5-4|.|TRBJ2-7|TRBD2
CASSLGTSGSKEQYF
TGTGCCAGCAGCTTGGGGACTAGCGGGAGTAAAGAGCAGTACTTC
>TRBV5-6|.|TRBJ2-7|.
CASSWLGATAYEQYF
TGTGCCAGCAGCTGGTTAGGGGCTACAGCCTACGAGCAGTACTTC
>TRBV5-6|.|TRBJ1-5|TRBD1
CASSLAGQGAGQPQHF
TGTGCCAGCAGCTTGGCCGGACAGGGGGCTGGTCAGCCCCAGCATTTT
>TRBV19|once|TRBJ1-5|.
CASSMGSPQPQHF
TGTGCCAGTAGTATGGGGAGTCCTCAGCCCCAGCATTTT
>TRBV5-1|.|TRBJ2-3|.
CASSPQGSGISTDTQYF
TGCGCCAGCAGCCCCCAAGGCTCCGGGATCTCCACAGATACGCAGTATTTT
>TRBV27|once|TRBJ2-3|TRBD2
CASSYSTSGGARLQYF
TGTGCCAGCAGTTACTCGACTAGCGGGGGGGCCCGGTTGCAGTATTTT
>TRBV30|.|TRBJ1-3|TRBD1
CAWSIRDRGSGNTIYF
TGTGCCTGGAGTATTAGGGACAGGGGTTCTGGAAACACCATATATTTT
>TRBV5-1|.|TRBJ2-1|TRBD2
CASSLGTSGGLNEQFF
TGCGCCAGCAGCCTAGGGACTAGCGGGGGGTTAAATGAGCAGTTCTTC
>TRBV3-1/TRBV3-2|.|TRBJ2-7|TRBD2
CASSQGLAGPYEQYF
TGTGCCAGCAGCCAGGGACTAGCGGGACCCTACGAGCAGTACTTC
>TRBV19|.|TRBJ1-1|TRBD1
CASSMLAGGLLMNTEAFF
TGTGCCAGTAGTATGCTGGCAGGGGGACTGTTAATGAACACTGAAGCTTTCTTT
>TRBV7-2|.|TRBJ1-5|.
CASSLFEQYNQPQHF
TGTGCCAGCAGCTTATTTGAACAGTACAATCAGCCCCAGCATTTT
>TRBV6-5|.|TRBJ1-1|.
CASVGGTEAFF
TGTGCCAGCGTGGGGGGCACTGAAGCTTTCTTT
>TRBV24-1|once|TRBJ2-1|.
CATSFRLYNEQFF
TGTGCCACCAGTTTCAGGCTTTACAATGAGCAGTTCTTC
>TRBV9|.|TRBJ1-5|.
CASSVGGTNQPQHF
TGTGCCAGCAGCGTAGGAGGTACCAATCAGCCCCAGCATTTT
>TRBV4-2|.|TRBJ1-2|.
CASSQDSASRGISFNYGYTF
TGTGCCAGCAGCCAAGATTCAGCCTCAAGGGGCATCTCCTTTAACTATGGCTACACCTTC
>TRBV15|few|TRBJ2-1|.
CATSRDSTGSYNEQFF
TGTGCCACCAGCAGAGATTCGACAGGCTCCTACAATGAGCAGTTCTTC
>TRBV7-2|.|TRBJ2-2|.
CASSLARNTGELFF
TGTGCCAGCAGCTTAGCGAGGAACACCGGGGAGCTGTTTTTT